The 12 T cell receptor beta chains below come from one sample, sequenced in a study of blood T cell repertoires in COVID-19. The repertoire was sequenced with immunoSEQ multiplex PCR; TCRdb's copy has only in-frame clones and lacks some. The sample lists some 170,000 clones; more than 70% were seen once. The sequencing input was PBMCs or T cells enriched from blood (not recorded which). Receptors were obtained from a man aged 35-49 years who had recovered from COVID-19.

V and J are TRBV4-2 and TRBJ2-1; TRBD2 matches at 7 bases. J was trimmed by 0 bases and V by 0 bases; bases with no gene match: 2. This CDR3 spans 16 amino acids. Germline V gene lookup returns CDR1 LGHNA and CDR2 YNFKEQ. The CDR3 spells CASSQDTSVSYNEQFF. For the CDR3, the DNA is TGTGCCAGCAGCCAAGATACTAGCGTCTCCTACAATGAGCAGTTCTTC.

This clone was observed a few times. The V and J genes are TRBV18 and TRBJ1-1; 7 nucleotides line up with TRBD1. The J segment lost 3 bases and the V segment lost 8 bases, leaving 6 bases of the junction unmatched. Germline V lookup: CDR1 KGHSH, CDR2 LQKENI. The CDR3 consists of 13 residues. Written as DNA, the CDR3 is TGTGCCAGCCAGGGGGGAATTGACACTGAAGCTTTCTTT. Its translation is CASQGGIDTEAFF.

The CDR3 loop reads CASSGPETGREAFF. The CDR3 bases are TGTGCCAGCAGCGGCCCAGAGACAGGGAGGGAAGCTTTCTTT. The chain is built from TRBV13 and TRBJ1-1; 7 bases line up with TRBD1. Germline CDR1 reads PRHDT; CDR2 reads FYEKMQ (reference sequence). The CDR3 totals 14 residues. With 5 bases clipped from V and 8 bases from J, the junction kept 11 bases outside the gene matches. Variable domain in full (rest from reference TRBV13 and TRBJ1-1): AAGVIQSPRHLIKEKRETATLKCYPIPRHDTVYWYQQGPGQDPQFLISFYEKMQSDKGSIPDRFSAQQFSDYHSELNMSSLELGDSALYFCASSGPETGREAFFGQGTRLTVV.

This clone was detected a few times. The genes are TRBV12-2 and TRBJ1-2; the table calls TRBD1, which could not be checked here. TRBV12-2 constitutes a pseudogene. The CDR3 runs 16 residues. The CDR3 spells CASRLVSDRGFYGYTF. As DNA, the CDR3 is TGTGCAAGTCGCTTAGTATCGGACAGGGGCTTCTATGGCTACACCTTC.

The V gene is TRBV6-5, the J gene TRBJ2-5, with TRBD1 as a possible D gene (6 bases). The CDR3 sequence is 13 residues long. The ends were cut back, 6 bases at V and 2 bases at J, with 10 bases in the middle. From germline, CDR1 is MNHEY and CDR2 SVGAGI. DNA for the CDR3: TGTGCCAGCAGGGACAGACCACAAGAGACCCAGTACTTC. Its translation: CASRDRPQETQYF.

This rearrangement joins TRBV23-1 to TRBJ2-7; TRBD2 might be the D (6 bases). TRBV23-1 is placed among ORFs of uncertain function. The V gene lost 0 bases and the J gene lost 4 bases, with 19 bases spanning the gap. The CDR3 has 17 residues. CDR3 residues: CASSQSGNRRGLYEQYV. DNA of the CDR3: TGCGCCAGCAGTCAATCGGGCAACAGGCGGGGTTTGTACGAGCAGTACGTC.

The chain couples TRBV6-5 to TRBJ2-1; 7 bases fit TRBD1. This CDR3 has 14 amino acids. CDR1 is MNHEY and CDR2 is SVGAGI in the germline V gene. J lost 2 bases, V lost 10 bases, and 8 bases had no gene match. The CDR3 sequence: CANSDRSAYNEQFF. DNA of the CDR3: TGTGCCAACTCGGACAGGTCGGCCTACAATGAGCAGTTCTTC.

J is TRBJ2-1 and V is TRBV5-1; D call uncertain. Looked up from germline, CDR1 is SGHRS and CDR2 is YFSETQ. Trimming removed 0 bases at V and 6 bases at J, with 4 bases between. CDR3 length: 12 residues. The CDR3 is CASSLGVNEQFF. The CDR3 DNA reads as TGCGCCAGCAGCTTGGGCGTCAATGAGCAGTTCTTC. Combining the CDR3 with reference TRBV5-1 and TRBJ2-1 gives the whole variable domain KAGVTQTPRYLIKTRGQQVTLSCSPISGHRSVSWYQQTPGQGLQFLFEYFSETQRNKGNFPGRFSGRQFSNSRSEMNVSTLELGDSALYLCASSLGVNEQFFGPGTRLTVL.

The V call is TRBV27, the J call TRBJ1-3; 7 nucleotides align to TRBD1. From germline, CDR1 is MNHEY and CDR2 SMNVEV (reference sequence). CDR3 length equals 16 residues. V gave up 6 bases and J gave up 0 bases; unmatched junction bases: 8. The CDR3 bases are TGTGCCAGCAGCCGGGGACAGTTAACCTCTGGAAACACCATATATTTT. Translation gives CASSRGQLTSGNTIYF.

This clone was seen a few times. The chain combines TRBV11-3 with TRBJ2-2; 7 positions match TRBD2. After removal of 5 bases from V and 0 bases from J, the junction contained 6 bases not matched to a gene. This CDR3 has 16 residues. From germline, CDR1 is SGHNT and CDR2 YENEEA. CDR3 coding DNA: TGTGCCAGCAGCCTCGGGGAGGGAACGAACACCGGGGAGCTGTTTTTT. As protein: CASSLGEGTNTGELFF.

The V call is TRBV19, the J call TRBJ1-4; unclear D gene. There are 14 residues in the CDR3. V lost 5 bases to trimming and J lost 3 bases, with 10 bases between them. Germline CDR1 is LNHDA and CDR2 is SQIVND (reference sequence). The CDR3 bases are TGTGCCAGTAGTCTCCAATCGGCTAATGAAAAACTGTTTTTT. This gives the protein CASSLQSANEKLFF.

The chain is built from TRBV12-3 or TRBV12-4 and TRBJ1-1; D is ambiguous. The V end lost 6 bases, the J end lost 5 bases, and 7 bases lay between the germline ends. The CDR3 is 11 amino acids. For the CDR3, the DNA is TGTGCCAGCAGGCGAGAAACTGAAGCTTTCTTT. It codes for CASRRETEAFF.